This entry describes one TCR beta chain. This entry is derived from a study of blood T cell repertoires in COVID-19. Study summary: Sources were T cells, B-cell-depleted T cells, or PBMCs; the material itself was cDNA or gDNA.

Germline V CDR1 and CDR2: ENHRY, SYGVKD. This CDR3 comprises 14 residues. V was cut by 0 bases and J by 7 bases, with 12 bases left in between. Those who participated ranged in age from roughly 18 to 89 years and resided in about two dozen US areas. Original methodology: From reference gene primer amplification, estimates of nucleated cell counts were derived. Repertoires were generated with immunoSEQ multiplex PCR, while TCRdb's copy carries only in-frame clones and drops some. D and trimming were read from the DNA, whereas the V and J calls and clone size are those reported in that table. This sample has some 220,000 clones; about 86% occur once, and the top ten carry over 3%.

The specimen sequenced was PBMCs or T cells enriched from blood (not recorded which). The sequence was obtained from a woman aged 45-65 years in a cohort exposed to, infected with or recovered from COVID-19 (not recorded which). The chain couples TRBV10-3 to TRBJ1-2; TRBD1 is a possible D gene (5 bases). For the CDR3, the DNA is TGTGCCATCAGTGAGTCCGGGGGTTACTCTGGCTACACCTTC. This encodes CAISESGGYSGYTF.